The source of this T cell receptor beta chain is a study of T cell responses to AZD1222 COVID-19 vaccine (dated by TCRdb to the early 2020s). For the wider study: AZD1222 recipients whose second dose came at about 4 weeks and those whose second dose came at about 12 weeks were combined into one group, since spike-specific TCR depth and breadth did not differ between the two schedules. A total of 240 or so trial participants underwent TCR sequencing, of whom 207 had received two doses of AZD1222 and some 26 had received two doses of the MenACWY control vaccine. Trial participants were enrolled by age into subgroups of 18-55, 56-69 and 70-plus years, and around 150, 28 and 57 TCR-sequenced participants, respectively, were included in these subgroups.

Per the publication, the time point label means: baseline before first vaccination. The vaccinee samples were drawn from two UK trials, COV001 and COV002, one of which was a single-blind randomized controlled phase 2/3 trial testing AZD1222 (ChAdOx1 nCoV-19) in healthy adults. Trial participant PBMC samples were collected at day 0 and day 28 after the second dose for TCRbeta chain sequencing. In the case of this clone: The antigen it binds to is not known. Base qualities are not at hand, and no much larger clone is one base apart.

Overall results and qualifications from the work: Because no day 14 peak-response samples were available, the repertoires could be characterized only after the peak T cell response. Most participants were white British and females outnumbered males, and the authors suggested that clonal diversity may have been underestimated. Reportedly, close to half of the unique spike-specific TCRs recognized epitopes lying outside the regions that are mutated in the B.1.351 and B.1.1.7 variants. In the small 56-69-year group, the increase in depth fell short of significance, most likely because of low power. Spike-specific TCR breadth and depth rose significantly after two AZD1222 doses compared with day 0 and with MenACWY recipients. Conclusions about previously exposed vaccinees are limited, since just six AZD1222 recipients were seropositive for SARS-CoV-2 at baseline. The whole spike protein was spanned by vaccine-associated CD4 TCRs, and dominant responses were seen in regions 160-218 and 743-854.

The CDR3 regions of human TCRbeta chains were analyzed by immunosequencing. In the authors' own workflow: Repertoire TCRs were checked for matches against a reference library of SARS-CoV-2-specific TCRs that had been generated using the MIRA antigen-specificity platform. Breadth was defined as the fraction of unique TCRs that were SARS-CoV-2-associated, and depth was defined as the fraction of total T cells that were SARS-CoV-2-associated. Using the MIRA data, each spike-specific TCR was mapped to the spike region that the TCR reacts to and placed in a CD4 or CD8 class. Log10-transformed breadth and depth values were compared by one-way ANOVA with Sidak's multiple comparisons tests. Imported from immuneACCESS, the table was reduced by TCRdb to in-frame sequences with V and J called. These copies leave out some clones; in studies compared against another copy, an unresolved V gene accounts for under half, and the cause of the remainder is not known. Clone size and the V and J calls come from that table; the DNA yielded D and trimming. The sample records about 190,000 clones, under 95% of which are singletons. The top ten clonotypes cover approximately 0.98% of the sample.

The sequencing used peripheral blood, collected on day 0 of AZD1222 vaccination. The receptor's source is an adult in good health.

The CDR3 amino acid sequence is: CAISALSGGGGNSEQYF. The DNA is TGTGCCATCAGTGCCCTCTCGGGGGGGGGCGGAAACTCCGAGCAGTACTTC. The chain joins TRBV10-3 to TRBJ2-7; TRBD2 aligns with 8 central bases. After removal of 4 bases from V and 6 bases from J, the junction retains 17 bases not matched to a gene. From its cysteine to its phenylalanine, the CDR3 spans 17 amino acids. This entry keeps only the CDR3 DNA: 51 bases, framed from base 1. The CDR1 and CDR2 encoded by the germline V gene are ENHRY and SYGVKD.